This T cell receptor (beta chain) is from a study of beta chain features in type 1 diabetes. Study-wide points: A moderate, significant TCRB CDR3 shortening appeared in type 1 diabetes across four CD4+ subsets. Any role of HLA type in TCRB rearrangement remained unresolved here.

The V gene lost 5 bases and the J gene lost 5 bases, with 14 bases spanning the gap. Germline lookup yields CDR1 SGHRS and CDR2 YFSETQ. CDR3 size: 14 residues. As regards this clone: What it recognizes is unknown.

The study reverse transcribed the entire isolated RNA, so it sequenced expressed TCRB transcripts. Naive, central memory and regulatory T cell samples produced a mean of roughly 3.5 million reads. Generated by immunoSEQ multiplex PCR, the TCRdb table keeps only in-frame clones and is missing some. The sample contains 200,000 to 250,000 clones, about 14% of which appear only once. This receptor was taken from a man aged 30-40 years with type 1 diabetes. The material sequenced was naive CD4+ T cells from blood. This chain connects TRBV5-1 to TRBJ2-1; possibly TRBD1 for D (6 bases). CDR3 nucleotides: TGCGCCAGCAGTTACGACAGGTCAGACAATGAGCAGTTCTTC. Its translation: CASSYDRSDNEQFF.